Each of the 30 T cell receptor beta chains below was sequenced from the same sample in a study of T-cell memory formation after mild COVID-19. TCRdb passed the 5' RACE reads through MiXCR, listing each CDR3 protein once. In the table there are 400,000 or so distinct CDR3 sequences, around 20% of which are singletons. The sample comprised PBMCs or a T cell subset sorted from them (not recorded which). Source of these receptors: an adult woman who had mild COVID-19 (a few samples of this study predate the infection). Cell type and time point are not known.

This clonotype was counted a few times. V and J are TRBV27 and TRBJ2-1, with D possibly being TRBD1 or TRBD2 (5 bases each). In germline, CDR1 is MNHEY, CDR2 SMNVEV (reference sequence). This CDR3 contains 13 residues. The V end was cut by 0 bases, the J end by 8 bases, with 8 bases between. The CDR3 DNA is TGTGCCAGCAGTTTATCAACGGGACATGAGCAGTTCTTC. Encoded protein: CASSLSTGHEQFF.

The V call is TRBV3-1, the J call TRBJ2-2; D gene uncertain. The V gene lost 1 base and the J gene lost 0 bases, with 9 bases spanning the gap. This CDR3 comprises 16 residues. Germline V lookup: CDR1 LGHDT, CDR2 YNNKEL (reference sequence). The CDR3 DNA reads TGTGCCAGCAGCCAAGTGTACCGAACGAACACCGGGGAGCTGTTTTTT. Its translation: CASSQVYRTNTGELFF.

This chain uses TRBV12-3 or TRBV12-4 with TRBJ2-6; D might be TRBD2 (5 bases). The CDR3 runs 17 residues. V dropped 7 bases and J dropped 2 bases, with 18 bases sitting between them. CDR3 loop: CASTRRAGNAGANVLTF. The CDR3, as DNA: TGTGCCAGCACCCGGCGGGCGGGTAACGCTGGGGCCAACGTCCTGACTTTC.

The V call is TRBV6-5, the J call TRBJ2-7, with 7 bases matching TRBD1. The CDR3 extends over 14 amino acids. The J segment lost 4 bases and the V segment lost 6 bases, leaving 9 bases of the junction unmatched. The germline gives CDR1 MNHEY, CDR2 SVGAGI. The CDR3 region has the DNA TGTGCCAGCAGGCGAGGGGACAGCAGGTACGAGCAGTACTTC. It yields the protein CASRRGDSRYEQYF.

This clonotype came up once. This CDR3 reads CASSLAPDRGMFDYGYTF. The CDR3, as DNA: TGTGCCAGCAGCTTAGCGCCGGACAGGGGTATGTTTGACTATGGCTACACCTTC. This chain connects TRBV7-6 to TRBJ1-2; TRBD1 aligns across 9 bases. The V gene's germline CDR1 is SGHVS and CDR2 FNYEAQ. The CDR3 runs to 18 residues. J gave up 3 bases and V 0 bases, and 11 bases lay outside the gene matches.

The chain joins TRBV7-9 to TRBJ2-1; the match to TRBD2 covers 16 bases. CDR1 is SEHNR, CDR2 FQNEAQ, per germline (reference sequence). CDR3 size: 18 residues. V was pared by 10 bases and J by 5 bases, with 14 bases of the junction left unmatched. CDR3 in DNA: TGTGCCACCAAGGGGGGGACTAGCGGGAGGGCCAAAGACAATGAGCAGTTCTTC. Residues: CATKGGTSGRAKDNEQFF. Looking up the rest from reference TRBV7-9 and TRBJ2-1 gives the full variable domain: DTGVSQNPRHKITKRGQNVTFRCDPISEHNRLYWYRQTLGQGPEFLTYFQNEAQLEKSRLLSDRFSAERPKGSFSTLEIQRTEQGDSAMYLCATKGGTSGRAKDNEQFFGPGTRLTVL.

This clonotype occurred a few times. The V gene is TRBV7-2, the J gene TRBJ2-2; D not certain. The V and J ends lost 3 bases and 6 bases respectively, with 8 bases between them. CDR1 is SGHTA, CDR2 FQGNSA, per germline. The CDR3 sequence is 13 residues long. The CDR3 coding sequence is TGTGCCAGCAGCTTGAGAATAGCCGGGGAGCTGTTTTTT. Protein sequence: CASSLRIAGELFF.

This clonotype has a count of ten or more. The rearrangement joins TRBV5-1 to TRBJ1-4, with unresolved D. The CDR3 has 14 residues. Per the germline V gene, CDR1 is SGHRS and CDR2 is YFSETQ. Trimming shortened V by 0 bases and J by 0 bases, and 3 bases separated the two germline ends. This chain's CDR3 is CASSLGATNEKLFF. In nucleotides, the CDR3 is TGCGCCAGCAGCTTGGGGGCAACTAATGAAAAACTGTTTTTT.

The sample holds a few counts of this clonotype. The rearrangement links TRBV19 to TRBJ2-1; TRBD2 aligns across 11 bases. The V segment lost 4 bases and the J segment 4 bases; nucleotides outside the gene matches: 6. Germline V gene sequence: CDR1 LNHDA, CDR2 SQIVND (reference sequence). This CDR3 comprises 16 residues. DNA of the CDR3: TGTGCCAGTAGTAAGCTAGCGGGGGGCGGATACAATGAGCAGTTCTTC. Its translation: CASSKLAGGGYNEQFF.

This clonotype was detected only a few times. The V gene is TRBV12-3 or TRBV12-4, the J gene TRBJ2-7, with 9 bases identical to TRBD2. The CDR3 totals 14 residues. Trimming removed 3 bases from V and 2 bases from J; junction bases left unmatched: 2. The CDR3 bases are TGTGCCAGCAGTTTTGGCGGGGGGGCCTACGAGCAGTACTTC. Amino acid sequence: CASSFGGGAYEQYF.

This clonotype was observed many times. The chain employs TRBV6-2 or TRBV6-3 and TRBJ2-2; the D call may be TRBD1 or TRBD2 (5 bases each). The CDR3 is 13 amino acids. V lost 10 bases and J lost 3, with 12 bases in between. The germline V gene encodes CDR1 MNHEY and CDR2 SVGEGT. In DNA, the CDR3 is TGTGCCATACGGGGCCCTTACACCGGGGAGCTGTTTTTT. Translation: CAIRGPYTGELFF.

This clonotype has just a few counts. CDR3 nucleotides: TGTGCCAGCAGCTTAGCTTGGGACCGGGGGCGGGAGCAGTACTTC. Residues: CASSLAWDRGREQYF. J is TRBJ2-7 and V is TRBV7-9; possibly TRBD1 or TRBD2 for D (6 bases each). Per germline, CDR1 SEHNR and CDR2 FQNEAQ (reference sequence). The germline V and J ends were trimmed by 0 bases and 7 bases, with 16 bases remaining between them. The CDR3 sequence is 15 residues long.

DNA of the CDR3: TGTGCCAGCAGCTTACTAGGGGGTGGTAGCAATCAGCCCCAGCATTTT. It codes for CASSLLGGGSNQPQHF. The genes are TRBV7-9 and TRBJ1-5; D is perhaps TRBD1 (6 bases). Trimming pared 2 bases from V and 0 bases from J, leaving 11 bases between. The V gene's germline CDR1 is SEHNR and CDR2 FQNEAQ (reference sequence). This CDR3 has 16 amino acids. The variable domain in full, with the rest retrieved from reference TRBV7-9 and TRBJ1-5, is DTGVSQNPRHKITKRGQNVTFRCDPISEHNRLYWYRQTLGQGPEFLTYFQNEAQLEKSRLLSDRFSAERPKGSFSTLEIQRTEQGDSAMYLCASSLLGGGSNQPQHFGDGTRLSIL.

The J gene is TRBJ1-1, the V gene TRBV11-3; perhaps TRBD1 as D (6 bases). In germline, CDR1 is SGHNT, CDR2 YENEEA. V was clipped by 5 bases and J by 10 bases, with 14 bases between them. This CDR3 spans 12 amino acids. The CDR3 is CASSPQGTVAFF. For the CDR3, the DNA is TGTGCCAGCAGCCCCCAGGGGACGGTAGCTTTCTTT.

This clonotype has only a few counts. This chain joins TRBV6-1 and TRBJ1-6; D remains unclear. V lost 3 bases to trimming and J lost 8 bases, with 8 bases between them. CDR3 length: 13 amino acids. Germline CDR1 MNHNS, CDR2 SASEGT. The CDR3 DNA reads as TGTGCCAGCAGTGATGTGCTCGATTCACCCCTCCACTTT. Translation gives CASSDVLDSPLHF.

This clonotype was recorded a few times. The junction departs from the called germline gene at one end, perhaps through a read error. The rearrangement links TRBV5-4 to TRBJ1-2, with TRBD1 matching over 7 bases. Germline values: CDR1 SGHNT, CDR2 YYREEE (reference sequence). CDR3 length: 12 residues. CDR3 sequence (DNA): TGTGCCAGCAGCTTGGCAGGGGGGGGTATGGCCTTC. Protein: CASSLAGGGMAF. Together with reference TRBV5-4 and TRBJ1-2, the CDR3 gives the full variable domain: ETGVTQSPTHLIKTRGQQVTLRCSSQSGHNTVSWYQQALGQGPQFIFQYYREEENGRGNFPPRFSGLQFPNYSSELNVNALELDDSALYLCASSLAGGGMAFGSGTRLTVV.

The V and J genes are TRBV29-1 and TRBJ2-3, with D unresolved. Trimming left V 4 bases short and J 6 bases short, with 11 bases between. The CDR3 runs 12 residues. Germline V gives CDR1 SQVTM, CDR2 ANQGSEA. CDR3 coding DNA: TGCAGCGTTGGTGTCACCGCGGATACGCAGTATTTT. This codes for CSVGVTADTQYF.

This clonotype was picked up many times. This rearrangement joins TRBV5-8 to TRBJ2-2; 7 bases are shared with TRBD2. Looked up from germline, CDR1 is SGHTS and CDR2 is YDEGEE. This CDR3 contains 15 residues. Unmatched junction bases numbered 7, after V lost 1 base and J lost 7 bases. This CDR3 reads CASSLYAGVGGELFF. CDR3 in DNA: TGTGCCAGCAGCTTGTACGCGGGAGTCGGCGGGGAGCTGTTTTTT.

This clonotype has only a few counts. The gene calls are TRBV12-3 or TRBV12-4 and TRBJ2-6; 7 bases map to TRBD1. This CDR3 has 19 amino acids. After removal of 5 bases from V and 1 base from J, the junction contained 14 bases not matched to a gene. CDR3 bases: TGTGCCAGCAGTCCCAACCCGGGACAGAGTTATTCTGGGGCCAACGTCCTGACTTTC. Its protein is CASSPNPGQSYSGANVLTF.

This clonotype was recorded a few times. The V and J genes are TRBV11-2 and TRBJ2-3, with 14 positions matching TRBD2. CDR3 length equals 18 residues. Germline V CDR1 and CDR2: SGHAT, FQNNGV. Trimming removed 6 bases from V and 0 bases from J; junction bases left unmatched: 8. The CDR3 sequence: CASRTRLAGGRSTDTQYF. CDR3 coding DNA: TGTGCCAGCAGGACGAGACTAGCGGGAGGGCGTAGCACAGATACGCAGTATTTT.

CDR3 sequence: CASRGGDRGPVISPNTEAFF. CDR3 in DNA: TGTGCCAGCAGAGGGGGGGACAGGGGGCCGGTTATCTCGCCGAACACTGAAGCTTTCTTT. The chain links TRBV6-2 or TRBV6-3 to TRBJ1-1; 12 bases align to TRBD1. V shed 6 bases, J shed 1 base, and the junction held 18 bases outside the gene matches. CDR1 is MNHEY, CDR2 SVGEGT, per germline. This CDR3 contains 20 residues.

This clonotype has only a few counts. The chain combines TRBV4-1 with TRBJ1-5, with D uncertain. The V end lost 0 bases, the J end lost 0 bases, and 6 bases lay between the germline ends. CDR3 length equals 15 residues. Germline lookup yields CDR1 MGHRA and CDR2 YSYEKL. This CDR3 is CASSQDPYSNQPQHF. CDR3 nucleotides: TGCGCCAGCAGCCAAGATCCCTATAGCAATCAGCCCCAGCATTTT.

This clonotype has just a few counts. The chain carries TRBV10-3 and TRBJ2-7; 10 bases are shared with TRBD1. J gave up 2 bases and V 7 bases, and 2 bases lay outside the gene matches. The CDR3 is 13 residues long. Germline V gene lookup returns CDR1 ENHRY and CDR2 SYGVKD. CDR3 loop: CAIKGQGAYEQYF. The CDR3, as DNA: TGTGCCATCAAAGGACAGGGGGCCTACGAGCAGTACTTC.

The V gene is TRBV5-1, the J gene TRBJ2-5; the D is unclear. This CDR3 comprises 16 residues. V was shortened by 0 bases and J by 2 bases, with 14 bases between the two germline ends. Germline V CDR1 and CDR2: SGHRS, YFSETQ. The CDR3 loop reads CASSLAPIGAQETQYF. DNA for the CDR3: TGCGCCAGCAGCTTGGCTCCGATTGGAGCTCAAGAGACCCAGTACTTC.

In its sample, this clonotype was seen many times. The chain links TRBV5-1 to TRBJ2-7; D unresolved. Germline V CDR1 and CDR2: SGHRS, YFSETQ. This CDR3 has 14 residues. V lost 2 bases and J 0 bases, leaving 9 bases between the germline ends. The CDR3 reads CASSFGQSSYEQYF. As DNA, the CDR3 is TGCGCCAGCAGCTTTGGGCAGAGCTCCTACGAGCAGTACTTC.

This clonotype was seen a few times. This chain links TRBV5-1 with TRBJ2-1; TRBD2 matches at 11 bases. Trimming at V came to 1 base and at J to 7 bases, leaving 4 bases not matched to a gene. Germline CDR1 is SGHRS and CDR2 is YFSETQ. The CDR3 loop spans 15 amino acids. CDR3 nucleotides: TGCGCCAGCAGCTTGCTAGCGGGGGGCGTGAATGAGCAGTTCTTC. Amino acids: CASSLLAGGVNEQFF.

The chain employs TRBV11-2 and TRBJ1-1, with 9 bases identical to TRBD1. Unmatched junction bases numbered 7, after V lost 4 bases and J lost 4 bases. CDR3 length equals 15 residues. Germline V gene data show CDR1 as SGHAT and CDR2 as FQNNGV. The CDR3 DNA is TGTGCCAGCAGCTCCTACAGGGGGCAAGGCACTGAAGCTTTCTTT. Translated: CASSSYRGQGTEAFF.

This clonotype showed up just a few times. The chain uses TRBV20-1 and TRBJ1-2, with 10 bases lining up with TRBD1. V dropped 5 bases and J dropped 0; count of bases not matched to a gene: 6. Germline assignment: CDR1 DFQATT and CDR2 SNEGSKA (reference sequence). CDR3 length: 15 amino acids. CDR3 region: CSAWDRGRANYGYTF. The CDR3 DNA reads as TGCAGTGCTTGGGACAGGGGTAGGGCTAACTATGGCTACACCTTC.

The chain couples TRBV7-3 to TRBJ2-3, with D possibly TRBD2 on 5 matching bases. The ends were cut back, 5 bases at V and 6 bases at J, with 12 bases in the middle. Germline loops: CDR1 SGHTA, CDR2 FQGTGA. The CDR3 covers 13 residues. This chain's CDR3 is CASSQSSADTQYF. CDR3 DNA sequence: TGTGCCAGCAGCCAGAGTAGCGCGGATACGCAGTATTTT.

The V call is TRBV4-1, the J call TRBJ2-1, with D perhaps TRBD1 (7 bases). The germline V and J ends were trimmed by 1 base and 15 bases, with 19 bases remaining between them. The CDR3 spans 14 residues. Germline CDR1 and CDR2: MGHRA and YSYEKL. CDR3 sequence: CASSQGRQGGPLFF. CDR3 bases: TGCGCCAGCAGCCAAGGGAGGCAGGGGGGCCCCCTGTTCTTC.